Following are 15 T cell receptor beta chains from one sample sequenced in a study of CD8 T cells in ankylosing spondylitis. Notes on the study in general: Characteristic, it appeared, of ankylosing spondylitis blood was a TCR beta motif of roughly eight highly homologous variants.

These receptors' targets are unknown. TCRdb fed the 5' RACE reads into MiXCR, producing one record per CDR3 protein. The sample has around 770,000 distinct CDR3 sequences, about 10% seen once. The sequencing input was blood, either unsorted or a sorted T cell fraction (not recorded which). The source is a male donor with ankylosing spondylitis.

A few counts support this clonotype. The CDR3 DNA reads as TGCGCCAGCAGTTCCCGGCAAGGGGGATCCTACAATGAGCAGTTCTTC. Translated: CASSSRQGGSYNEQFF. V is TRBV5-1 and J is TRBJ2-1; weak D call: TRBD1 (6 bases). V was cut by 5 bases and J by 1 base, with 16 bases left in between. This CDR3 has 16 residues. Germline values: CDR1 SGHRS, CDR2 YFSETQ.

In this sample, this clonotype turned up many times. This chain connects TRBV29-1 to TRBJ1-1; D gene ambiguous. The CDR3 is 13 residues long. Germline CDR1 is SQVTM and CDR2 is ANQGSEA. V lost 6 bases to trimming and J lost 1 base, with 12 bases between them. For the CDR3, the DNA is TGCAGCGTCGAGACGGATACGAACACTGAAGCTTTCTTT. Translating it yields CSVETDTNTEAFF.

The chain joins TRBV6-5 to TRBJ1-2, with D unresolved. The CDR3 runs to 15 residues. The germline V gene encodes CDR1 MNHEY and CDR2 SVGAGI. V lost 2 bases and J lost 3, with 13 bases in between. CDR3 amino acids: CASSYGGVYDYGYTF. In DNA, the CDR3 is TGTGCCAGCAGTTACGGTGGTGTCTATGACTATGGCTACACCTTC.

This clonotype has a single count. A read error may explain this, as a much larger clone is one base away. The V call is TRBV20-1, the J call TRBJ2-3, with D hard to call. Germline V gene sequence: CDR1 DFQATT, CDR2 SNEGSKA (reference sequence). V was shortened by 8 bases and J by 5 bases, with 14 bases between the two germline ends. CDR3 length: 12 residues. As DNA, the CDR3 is TGCAGTACTCCTCCCCGTGAAGATACGCAGTATTTT. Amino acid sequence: CSTPPREDTQYF.

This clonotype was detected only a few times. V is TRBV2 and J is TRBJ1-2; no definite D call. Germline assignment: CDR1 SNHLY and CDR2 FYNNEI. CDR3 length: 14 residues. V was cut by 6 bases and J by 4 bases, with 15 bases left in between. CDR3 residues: CASRPGRLSYGYTF. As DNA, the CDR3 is TGTGCCAGCAGACCCGGACGGCTAAGCTATGGCTACACCTTC.

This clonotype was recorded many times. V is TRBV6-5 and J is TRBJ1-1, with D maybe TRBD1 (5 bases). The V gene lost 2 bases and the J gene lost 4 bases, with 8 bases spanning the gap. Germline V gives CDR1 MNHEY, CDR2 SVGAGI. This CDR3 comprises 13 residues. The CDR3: CASSYGASTEAFF. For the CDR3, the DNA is TGTGCCAGCAGTTACGGGGCGTCCACTGAAGCTTTCTTT.

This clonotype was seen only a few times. This CDR3 is CSAVSGTAGNTIYF. The CDR3 nucleotides are TGCAGTGCTGTCTCCGGGACAGCTGGAAACACCATATATTTT. The gene calls are TRBV20-1 and TRBJ1-3; 7 bases map to TRBD1. Germline V gene data show CDR1 as DFQATT and CDR2 as SNEGSKA (reference sequence). V dropped 5 bases and J dropped 2; count of bases not matched to a gene: 6. This CDR3 has 14 residues.

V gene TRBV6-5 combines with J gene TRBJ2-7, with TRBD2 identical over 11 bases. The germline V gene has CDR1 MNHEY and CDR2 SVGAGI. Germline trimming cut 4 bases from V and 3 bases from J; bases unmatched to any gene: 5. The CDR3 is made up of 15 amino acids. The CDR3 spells CASSSLAGDHYEQYF. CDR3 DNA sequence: TGTGCCAGCAGTTCACTAGCGGGGGATCACTACGAGCAGTACTTC.

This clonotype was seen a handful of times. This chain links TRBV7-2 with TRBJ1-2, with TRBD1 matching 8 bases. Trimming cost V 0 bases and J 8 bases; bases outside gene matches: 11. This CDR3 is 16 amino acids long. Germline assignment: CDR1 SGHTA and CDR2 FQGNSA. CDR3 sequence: CASSLAWQGAGKGYTF. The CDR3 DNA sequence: TGTGCCAGCAGCTTAGCTTGGCAGGGGGCAGGGAAAGGCTACACCTTC. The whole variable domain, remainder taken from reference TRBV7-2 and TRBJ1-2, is GAGVSQSPSNKVTEKGKDVELRCDPISGHTALYWYRQSLGQGLEFLIYFQGNSAPDKSGLPSDRFSAERTGGSVSTLTIQRTQQEDSAVYLCASSLAWQGAGKGYTFGSGTRLTVV.

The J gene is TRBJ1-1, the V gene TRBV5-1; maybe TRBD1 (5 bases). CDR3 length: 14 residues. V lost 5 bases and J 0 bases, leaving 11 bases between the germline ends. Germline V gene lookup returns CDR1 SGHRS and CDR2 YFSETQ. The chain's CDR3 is CASRSAGMNTEAFF. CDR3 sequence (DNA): TGCGCCAGCAGGTCTGCAGGGATGAACACTGAAGCTTTCTTT.

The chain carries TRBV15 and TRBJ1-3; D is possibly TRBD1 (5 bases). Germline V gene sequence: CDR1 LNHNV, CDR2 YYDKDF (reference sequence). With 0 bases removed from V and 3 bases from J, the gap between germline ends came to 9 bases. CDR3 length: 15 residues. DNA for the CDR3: TGTGCCACCAGCAGAGATCCAGGGTTTGGAAACACCATATATTTT. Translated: CATSRDPGFGNTIYF.

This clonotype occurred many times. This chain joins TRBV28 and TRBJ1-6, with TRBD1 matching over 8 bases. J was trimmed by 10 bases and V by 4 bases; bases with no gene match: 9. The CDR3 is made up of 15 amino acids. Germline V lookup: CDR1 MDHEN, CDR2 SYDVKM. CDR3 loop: CASSSPGQGSSPLHF. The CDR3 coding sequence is TGTGCCAGCAGTTCCCCCGGACAGGGAAGCTCACCCCTCCACTTT. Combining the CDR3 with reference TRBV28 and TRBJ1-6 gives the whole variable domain DVKVTQSSRYLVKRTGEKVFLECVQDMDHENMFWYRQDPGLGLRLIYFSYDVKMKEKGDIPEGYSVSREKKERFSLILESASTNQTSMYLCASSSPGQGSSPLHFGNGTRLTVT.

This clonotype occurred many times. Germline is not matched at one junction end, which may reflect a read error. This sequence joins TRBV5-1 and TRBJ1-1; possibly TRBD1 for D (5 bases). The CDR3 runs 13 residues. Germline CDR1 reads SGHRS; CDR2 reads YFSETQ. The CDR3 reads CASSSQENTEAFF. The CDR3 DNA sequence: TGTGCCAGCAGCTCACAGGAGAACACTGAAGCTTTCTTT.

This CDR3 reads CASSLYREGSTGELFF. The CDR3 nucleotides are TGTGCCAGCAGTTTATACCGGGAGGGGAGCACCGGGGAGCTGTTTTTT. The V and J genes are TRBV12-3 or TRBV12-4 and TRBJ2-2; TRBD2 matches at 8 bases. J was trimmed by 4 bases and V by 2 bases; bases with no gene match: 6. The CDR3 length is 16 residues.

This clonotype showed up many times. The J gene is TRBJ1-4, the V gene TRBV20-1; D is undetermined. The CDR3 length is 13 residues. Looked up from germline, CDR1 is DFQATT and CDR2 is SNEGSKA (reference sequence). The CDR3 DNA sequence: TGCGGGAGTACGTTACACCCCGGTGAAAAACTGTTTTTT. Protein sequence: CGSTLHPGEKLFF.